These T cell receptor beta chains were read from a single sample in a study of cytomegalovirus exposure and HLA in healthy donors. Clones were sequenced by immunoSEQ multiplex PCR, and TCRdb holds only the in-frame ones, with some missing. This table holds about 72,000 clones, 85% to 95% found once. The sample comprised PBMCs. All receptors derive from a woman under 30 in good health and CMV-seropositive. Both conserved end residues are part of each CDR3. The order of the fields is V gene, CDR3 length, D gene, clone size, J gene, CDR3 protein, CDR3 DNA. D genes are given only for firm matches. Some rows mark clone size as missing; the rest say once, few, many or name a class of expanded clone.

TRBV2	15	-	once	TRBJ2-3	CASSETSFGTDTQYF	TGTGCCAGCAGCGAGACTAGTTTTGGAACAGATACGCAGTATTTT
TRBV5-8	16	TRBD2	-	TRBJ2-7	CASRGLAGGRLYEQYF	TGTGCCAGCAGGGGACTAGCGGGGGGCCGACTTTACGAGCAGTACTTC
TRBV10-3	16	TRBD2	-	TRBJ2-3	CAISGTSGDGTDTQYF	TGTGCCATCAGTGGGACTAGCGGGGACGGGACAGATACGCAGTATTTT
TRBV2	15	TRBD2	-	TRBJ2-3	CASSVGRDNTDTQYF	TGTGCCAGCAGTGTCGGGAGGGACAACACAGATACGCAGTATTTT
TRBV6-4	14	-	-	TRBJ2-3	CASSEGATTDTQYF	TGTGCCAGCAGTGAGGGGGCCACAACAGATACGCAGTATTTT
TRBV18	14	-	-	TRBJ1-2	CASSPQAGAYGYTF	TGTGCCAGCTCACCACAAGCAGGGGCCTATGGCTACACCTTC
TRBV5-1	15	-	-	TRBJ1-4	CASRGEGTLTEKLFF	TGCGCCAGCAGAGGGGAGGGGACATTGACCGAAAAACTGTTTTTT
TRBV6-1	13	-	few	TRBJ1-2	CAVEDGSVGGYTF	TGTGCCGTGGAGGACGGGTCGGTGGGTGGCTACACCTTC
TRBV4-1	14	-	-	TRBJ2-7	CASSQRVTGDEQYF	TGCGCCAGCAGCCAAAGGGTGACGGGAGACGAGCAGTACTTC
TRBV10-3	13	TRBD1	-	TRBJ1-6	CAIRDRQNSPLHF	TGTGCCATCCGGGACAGGCAGAATTCACCCCTCCACTTT
TRBV30	12	-	-	TRBJ2-7	CAWTRARGEQYF	TGTGCCTGGACCAGGGCAAGGGGTGAGCAGTACTTC
TRBV5-1	16	-	-	TRBJ2-3	CASSSSGTPVEDTQYF	TGCGCCAGCAGTTCCTCCGGGACACCGGTCGAGGATACGCAGTATTTT
TRBV5-1	16	TRBD2	-	TRBJ2-1	CASSLEGGGGYNEQFF	TGCGCCAGCAGCTTGGAGGGCGGGGGGGGATACAATGAGCAGTTCTTC
TRBV5-1	15	TRBD2	-	TRBJ2-2	CASSLTSGDTGELFF	TGCGCCAGCAGCTTAACTAGCGGGGACACCGGGGAGCTGTTTTTT
TRBV10-3	16	-	-	TRBJ1-3	CAISERGGITGNTIYF	TGTGCCATCAGTGAAAGGGGGGGTATTACTGGAAACACCATATATTTT
TRBV2	14	-	-	TRBJ1-5	CASSVGARNQPQHF	TGTGCCAGCAGTGTGGGGGCGCGAAATCAGCCCCAGCATTTT
TRBV6-5	15	TRBD2	-	TRBJ2-3	CASSSGLAGVDTQYF	TGTGCCAGCAGTTCCGGACTAGCGGGAGTGGATACGCAGTATTTT
TRBV19	14	TRBD1	once	TRBJ2-2	CASTKTGAAGELFF	TGTGCCAGTACTAAGACAGGGGCGGCCGGGGAGCTGTTTTTT
TRBV6-1	14	-	-	TRBJ2-2	CASSRGGETGELFF	TGTGCCAGCAGCCGAGGGGGGGAAACCGGGGAGCTGTTTTTT
TRBV5-1	12	TRBD2	-	TRBJ2-7	CASSSTSGEQYF	TGCGCCAGCAGCTCTACTAGCGGCGAGCAGTACTTC
TRBV10-3	13	TRBD1	once	TRBJ2-7	CAIMTGESYEQYF	TGTGCCATCATGACAGGGGAATCCTACGAGCAGTACTTC
TRBV6-5	14	TRBD1	-	TRBJ1-2	CASSPGTVSYGYTF	TGTGCCAGCAGCCCCGGGACAGTTTCCTATGGCTACACCTTC
TRBV6-5	15	-	-	TRBJ1-1	CASRVGGFPYTEAFF	TGTGCCAGCAGAGTAGGGGGATTTCCCTACACTGAAGCTTTCTTT
TRBV7-8	12	-	-	TRBJ2-5	CASSTTRETQYF	TGTGCCAGCAGCACCACGAGGGAGACCCAGTACTTC
TRBV6-5	13	-	-	TRBJ1-1	CASSFSGDTEAFF	TGTGCCAGCAGTTTTTCAGGGGACACTGAAGCTTTCTTT
TRBV12-5	16	-	-	TRBJ1-4	CASGGAPSADNEKLFF	TGTGCTAGTGGTGGGGCCCCCTCGGCGGATAATGAAAAACTGTTTTTT
TRBV7-8	15	-	-	TRBJ1-6	CASSPAGGGNSPLHF	TGTGCCAGCAGCCCGGCGGGGGGAGGTAATTCACCCCTCCACTTT
TRBV27	13	TRBD1	-	TRBJ1-2	CATGTGLLGGYTF	TGTGCCACCGGGACAGGGCTTTTGGGGGGCTACACCTTC
TRBV27	16	TRBD2	-	TRBJ2-1	CASSLWGGLAANEQFF	TGTGCCAGCAGTTTATGGGGGGGACTAGCGGCCAATGAGCAGTTCTTC
TRBV7-9	15	-	-	TRBJ2-2	CASSAGRRNTGELFF	TGTGCCAGCAGCGCGGGACGGCGGAACACCGGGGAGCTGTTTTTT
TRBV7-5	15	-	-	TRBJ2-7	CVRSYIAGETYEQYF	TGTGTCAGAAGCTATATAGCGGGGGAGACCTACGAGCAGTACTTC
TRBV5-1	15	TRBD2	-	TRBJ2-1	CASSQSSGGYNEQFF	TGCGCCAGCAGTCAATCTAGCGGGGGGTACAATGAGCAGTTCTTC
TRBV6-1	12	-	-	TRBJ1-5	CASRKQGQPQHF	TGTGCCAGCAGGAAGCAGGGGCAGCCCCAGCATTTT
TRBV5-1	15	TRBD1	-	TRBJ1-4	CASSSYRGSDEKLFF	TGCGCCAGCAGCTCCTACAGGGGATCAGATGAAAAACTGTTTTTT
TRBV5-4	15	TRBD2	-	TRBJ2-3	CASSGTSGGTDTQYF	TGTGCCAGCAGCGGAACTAGCGGGGGCACAGATACGCAGTATTTT
TRBV4-1	16	TRBD1	-	TRBJ1-1	CASSQDRGQGATEAFF	TGCGCCAGCAGCCAAGATCGGGGACAGGGGGCAACTGAAGCTTTCTTT
TRBV6-5	12	-	-	TRBJ2-7	CASSIPGYEQYF	TGTGCCAGCAGCATCCCCGGCTACGAGCAGTACTTC
TRBV5-4	12	TRBD1	-	TRBJ2-7	CASRGTGAEQYF	TGTGCCAGCAGGGGGACAGGGGCCGAGCAGTACTTC
TRBV7-8	15	TRBD2	-	TRBJ2-7	CASSLEVRGIYEQYF	TGTGCCAGCAGCTTAGAGGTGCGGGGGATATACGAGCAGTACTTC
TRBV7-3	16	-	-	TRBJ2-3	CASSSRGRALPDTQYF	TGTGCCAGCAGCTCAAGAGGCAGGGCGTTGCCAGATACGCAGTATTTT
TRBV4-2	16	TRBD2	once	TRBJ2-1	CASSQDSSGGVNEQFF	TGTGCCAGCAGCCAAGATTCTAGCGGGGGGGTCAATGAGCAGTTCTTC
TRBV5-1	15	TRBD1	-	TRBJ2-3	CASSADRGYTDTQYF	TGCGCCAGCAGCGCGGACAGGGGGTATACAGATACGCAGTATTTT
TRBV7-9	14	-	-	TRBJ2-7	CASSLEGLENEQYF	TGTGCCAGCAGCTTAGAGGGGTTAGAGAACGAGCAGTACTTC
TRBV9	20	TRBD2	-	TRBJ2-1	CASSPGRLAGGLSSYNEQFF	TGTGCCAGCAGCCCAGGCCGCCTAGCGGGGGGCCTGAGCTCCTACAATGAGCAGTTCTTC
TRBV5-1	15	TRBD1	-	TRBJ1-2	CASSSGNRGLDGYTF	TGCGCCAGCAGCAGTGGGAACAGGGGGCTGGATGGCTACACCTTC
TRBV4-2	17	TRBD2	-	TRBJ2-7	CASSQGLAGVMSYEQYF	TGTGCCAGCAGCCAAGGTCTAGCGGGGGTTATGTCCTACGAGCAGTACTTC
TRBV5-4	14	TRBD1	-	TRBJ2-7	CASSLWGQTYEQYF	TGTGCCAGCAGCTTATGGGGACAGACTTACGAGCAGTACTTC